Listed here is a single TCR beta chain. The antigen remains unidentified. The junction does not match germline at one end; this may be a read error. Primers for the PCR totalled 60 Vbeta and 13 Jbeta. The protocol was immunoSEQ multiplex PCR, while the TCRdb copy is restricted to in-frame clones and leaves out a portion. Of 120,000 or so clones in the sample, around 82% were seen once. Healthy donors of bone marrow made up the group. Germline-derived CDR1 and CDR2 are SEHNR and FQNEAQ (reference sequence). This CDR3 comprises 14 residues. These data are taken from a study of cytomegalovirus exposure and HLA in healthy donors. Regarding the study as a whole: For most TCR beta V segments, an earlier analysis put the productive rate at about 90% or about 30% of the time. A few V segments could not be told apart, such as TRBV6-2 and TRBV6-3, and were left out.

The material sequenced was PBMCs. This clonotype was sampled from a male donor in good health and CMV-seropositive. This chain connects TRBV7-9 to TRBJ2-1; 8 bases are shared with TRBD1. CDR3 protein: CSSSFLDRGNEQFF. In DNA form, the CDR3 reads TGTTCCAGCAGCTTCCTAGACAGGGGCAATGAGCAGTTCTTC.